The 16 T cell receptor beta chains reported below all come from one sample, sequenced in a study of OX40 agonist ivuxolimab in advanced cancers. This table comes from immunoSEQ multiplex PCR, and its TCRdb copy is limited to in-frame clones, with some not included. The sample holds about 98,000 clones, 80% to 90% seen once. Sequences were derived from CD4+ or CD8+ T cells sorted from blood, sampled in a trial of the OX40 agonist ivuxolimab. The receptors derive from an adult with an advanced solid tumor such as melanoma, head and neck, liver or kidney cancer.

This clone was counted a single time. In DNA form, the CDR3 reads TGTGCCAGCAGCATCCTAGCGGCGAACACCGGGGAGCTGTTTTTT. It is translated as CASSILAANTGELFF. The chain has TRBV21-1 and TRBJ2-2; the table's D call, TRBD2, was not checked against the DNA. TRBV21-1 is a pseudogene. This CDR3 spans 15 amino acids.

The chain carries TRBV28 and TRBJ1-3, with D unresolved. The germline V gene encodes CDR1 MDHEN and CDR2 SYDVKM. The CDR3 length is 13 residues. With 5 bases removed from V and 4 bases from J, the gap between germline ends came to 9 bases. The CDR3, as DNA: TGTGCCAGCAGTCAACCGGAGGGAAACACCATATATTTT. Protein product: CASSQPEGNTIYF. Combining the CDR3 with reference TRBV28 and TRBJ1-3 gives the whole variable domain DVKVTQSSRYLVKRTGEKVFLECVQDMDHENMFWYRQDPGLGLRLIYFSYDVKMKEKGDIPEGYSVSREKKERFSLILESASTNQTSMYLCASSQPEGNTIYFGEGSWLTVV.

Comment on this clone: This same CDR3 is encoded by further DNA sequences in the sample. The chain carries TRBV6-6 and TRBJ1-1; D may be TRBD1 (6 bases). V shed 4 bases and J shed 5 bases, with 17 bases lying between them. The germline gives CDR1 MNHNY, CDR2 SVGAGI (reference sequence). The CDR3 covers 15 residues. The CDR3 sequence is CASSSWGGGGTEAFF. The CDR3, as DNA: TGTGCCAGCAGTTCGTGGGGGGGCGGTGGGACTGAAGCTTTCTTT.

This clone was observed many times. The chain recombines TRBV18 with TRBJ2-7; D gene uncertain. The germline V gene encodes CDR1 KGHSH and CDR2 LQKENI. V was trimmed by 2 bases and J by 4 bases, leaving 9 bases between them. The CDR3 extends over 13 amino acids. The CDR3 reads CASSPSQAYEQYF. Written as DNA, the CDR3 is TGTGCCAGCTCACCAAGTCAAGCTTACGAGCAGTACTTC.

The genes are TRBV6-5 and TRBJ2-5, with 8 bases lining up with TRBD2. The CDR3 loop spans 14 amino acids. V shed 6 bases and J 5 bases; nucleotides not matched to a gene: 8. Germline CDR1 reads MNHEY; CDR2 reads SVGAGI. The CDR3 DNA follows: TGTGCCAGCAGCCGGAGCGGGAGTGCTGAGACCCAGTACTTC. Translation: CASSRSGSAETQYF.

V and J are TRBV9 and TRBJ1-2; unclear D gene. The CDR3 covers 15 residues. CDR1 SGDLS and CDR2 YYNGEE come from the germline V gene. V was shortened by 3 bases and J by 8 bases, with 20 bases between the two germline ends. CDR3 coding DNA: TGTGCCAGCAGCGGATTGGTGGGCGGCCTAGAGGGCTACACCTTC. It translates to CASSGLVGGLEGYTF.

The chain employs TRBV10-3 and TRBJ2-1; 12 nucleotides agree with TRBD2. J was trimmed by 4 bases and V by 6 bases; bases with no gene match: 4. CDR1 is ENHRY and CDR2 is SYGVKD in the germline V gene. The CDR3 is 15 amino acids. CDR3 nucleotide sequence: TGTGCCATCAGCCCTAGCGGGGGGGTTTACAATGAGCAGTTCTTC. Its translation is CAISPSGGVYNEQFF.

The chain links TRBV29-1 to TRBJ2-5; possibly TRBD2 for D (5 bases). The CDR3 covers 12 residues. Trimming removed 2 bases at V and 5 bases at J, with 9 bases between. Germline values: CDR1 SQVTM, CDR2 ANQGSEA. Here the CDR3 reads CSVEWPGETQYF. The CDR3 DNA is TGCAGCGTTGAATGGCCGGGGGAGACCCAGTACTTC.

The genes are TRBV6-1 and TRBJ2-1; the match to TRBD2 covers 8 bases. This CDR3 is built from 14 residues. Germline V lookup: CDR1 MNHNS, CDR2 SASEGT. V dropped 3 bases and J dropped 12; count of bases not matched to a gene: 10. CDR3 DNA: TGTGCCAGCAGTGAGATAGCGGGGTATGTCGTGCAGTTCTTC. Translated, it gives CASSEIAGYVVQFF.

V and J are TRBV9 and TRBJ1-5; D unclear. The CDR3 sequence is 14 residues long. Trimming left V 0 bases short and J 0 bases short, with 4 bases between. Germline CDR1 reads SGDLS; CDR2 reads YYNGEE. The CDR3 loop is CASSVGSSNQPQHF. CDR3 nucleotide sequence: TGTGCCAGCAGCGTAGGAAGTAGCAATCAGCCCCAGCATTTT.

The chain's CDR3 is CASSPGRGTHYNEQFF. CDR3 in DNA: TGTGCCAGCAGCCCCGGGCGCGGGACCCATTACAATGAGCAGTTCTTC. This rearrangement joins TRBV11-3 to TRBJ2-1, with D possibly being TRBD2 (6 bases). The germline gives CDR1 SGHNT, CDR2 YENEEA. The germline V and J ends were trimmed by 5 bases and 4 bases, with 18 bases remaining between them. The CDR3 totals 16 residues.

The chain has TRBV2 and TRBJ2-3; D gene uncertain. Trimming removed 6 bases at V and 9 bases at J, with 10 bases between. Germline V gene data show CDR1 as SNHLY and CDR2 as FYNNEI. The CDR3 length is 11 residues. Written as DNA, the CDR3 is TGTGCCAGCAGAGCTGAGGTCACGCAGTATTTT. The encoded protein is CASRAEVTQYF.

The rearrangement uses TRBV7-9 and TRBJ1-2, with D possibly matching TRBD1 (6 bases). V was pared by 5 bases and J by 4 bases, with 20 bases between. In germline, CDR1 is SEHNR, CDR2 FQNEAQ (reference sequence). The CDR3 spans 16 residues. The CDR3 sequence is CASSPSGTGRIYGYTF. The CDR3 nucleotides are TGTGCCAGCAGCCCAAGCGGTACAGGGCGGATCTATGGCTACACCTTC.

This sequence joins TRBV19 and TRBJ2-2, with TRBD2 as a possible D gene (6 bases). Germline loops: CDR1 LNHDA, CDR2 SQIVND (reference sequence). The CDR3 totals 17 residues. Trimming removed 5 bases at V and 6 bases at J, with 22 bases between. CDR3 loop: CASSPGGTFGRAGELFF. The CDR3 DNA reads TGTGCCAGTAGTCCAGGAGGGACTTTCGGAAGGGCCGGGGAGCTGTTTTTT.

The chain links TRBV7-9 to TRBJ1-2, with no clear D. CDR1 is SEHNR and CDR2 is FQNEAQ in the germline V gene (reference sequence). V lost 1 base, J lost 4 bases, and 10 bases lay in between. This CDR3 is 14 amino acids long. The CDR3 DNA sequence: TGTGCCAGCAGCTTAGGCGAGGGAACCTATGGCTACACCTTC. It specifies CASSLGEGTYGYTF.

This chain joins TRBV2 and TRBJ2-5; TRBD2 matches 10 bases. Germline CDR1 reads SNHLY; CDR2 reads FYNNEI. After removal of 1 base from V and 5 bases from J, the junction contained 10 bases not matched to a gene. The CDR3 totals 17 residues. The CDR3 is CASSEEREAGGMETQYF. For the CDR3, the DNA is TGTGCCAGCAGTGAAGAACGGGAAGCGGGAGGGATGGAGACCCAGTACTTC.